The next 22 T cell receptor beta chains were all read from a single sample in a study of blood T cell repertoires in COVID-19. Profiling relied on immunoSEQ multiplex PCR, and the TCRdb table lists in-frame clones only, not all of them. The data show under 300,000 clones, roughly nine tenths seen once. Sequencing input: PBMCs or T cells enriched from blood (not recorded which). These receptors came from a woman aged 45 to 65 who had recovered from COVID-19.

The chain couples TRBV28 to TRBJ2-3; D not resolved. Trimming removed 6 bases at V and 1 base at J, with 17 bases between. The CDR3 is 16 amino acids. The germline V gene has CDR1 MDHEN and CDR2 SYDVKM. The CDR3 DNA reads TGTGCCAGCAGCCCCGCTGGCTCCCTAGGCACAGATACGCAGTATTTT. Its translation is CASSPAGSLGTDTQYF. Full variable domain (remainder filled in from reference TRBV28 and TRBJ2-3): DVKVTQSSRYLVKRTGEKVFLECVQDMDHENMFWYRQDPGLGLRLIYFSYDVKMKEKGDIPEGYSVSREKKERFSLILESASTNQTSMYLCASSPAGSLGTDTQYFGPGTRLTVL.

V is TRBV4-1 and J is TRBJ2-3; 9 bases are a match to TRBD2. The CDR3 sequence is 16 residues long. Germline trimming cut 4 bases from V and 2 bases from J; bases unmatched to any gene: 7. The germline V gene encodes CDR1 MGHRA and CDR2 YSYEKL. Written as DNA, the CDR3 is TGCGCCAGCAGCCGCCGACTAGCGGCGGTCACAGATACGCAGTATTTT. Protein: CASSRRLAAVTDTQYF.

This clone was found once. V is TRBV5-1 and J is TRBJ2-2, with 8 nucleotides matching TRBD1. The CDR3 has 15 residues. Germline trimming cut 4 bases from V and 5 bases from J; bases unmatched to any gene: 7. CDR1 SGHRS and CDR2 YFSETQ come from the germline V gene. The CDR3 bases are TGCGCCAGCAGCGGCGGACAGGGAAAGACCGGGGAGCTGTTTTTT. The encoded protein is CASSGGQGKTGELFF.

V gene TRBV7-9 combines with J gene TRBJ2-6; 9 nucleotides line up with TRBD1. The V gene's germline CDR1 is SEHNR and CDR2 FQNEAQ (reference sequence). Trimming cost V 9 bases and J 0 bases; bases outside gene matches: 9. There are 17 residues in the CDR3. The CDR3 nucleotides are TGTGCCAGTATCCCAGACAGGGGGTCCTCTGGGGCCAACGTCCTGACTTTC. Translation: CASIPDRGSSGANVLTF.

This rearrangement joins TRBV12-5 to TRBJ2-5, with 7 positions matching TRBD1. V lost 5 bases, J lost 1 base, and 1 base stayed unmatched. Germline loops: CDR1 LGHNT, CDR2 FRNRAP. The CDR3 runs to 13 residues. The CDR3 region has the DNA TGTGCTAGTGGTCGGGACAGCCAAGAGACCCAGTACTTC. It encodes CASGRDSQETQYF.

This clone was picked up one time. The chain couples TRBV7-2 to TRBJ1-3; TRBD1 is a possible D gene (6 bases). V was cut by 1 base and J by 7 bases, with 11 bases left in between. Germline-derived CDR1 and CDR2 are SGHTA and FQGNSA. The CDR3 has 14 amino acids. The CDR3 DNA sequence: TGTGCCAGCAGCTTAGACAGGGTTCCGAACACCATATATTTT. This gives the protein CASSLDRVPNTIYF.

CDR3 region: CASSAERWFEQFF. The CDR3 DNA sequence: TGTGCCAGCAGCGCTGAGAGGTGGTTTGAGCAGTTCTTC. The chain links TRBV7-3 to TRBJ2-1; no clear D gene. Between the trimmed V and J ends, which lost 5 bases and 9 bases, there was a span of 14 bases. The CDR3 consists of 13 residues. From germline, CDR1 is SGHTA and CDR2 FQGTGA.

The DNA of the CDR3 is TGTGCCAGCAGCGTAGCAGGGGCTGAGCAGTTCTTC. Translating it yields CASSVAGAEQFF. V is TRBV9 and J is TRBJ2-1; weak D call: TRBD1 (6 bases). The germline V gene encodes CDR1 SGDLS and CDR2 YYNGEE. Trimming shortened V by 0 bases and J by 9 bases, and 7 bases separated the two germline ends. The CDR3 extends over 12 amino acids.

This clone is a singleton in its sample. This chain connects TRBV19 to TRBJ1-5; 8 bases are a match to TRBD1. V trimming: 6 bases; J trimming: 0 bases; junction bases outside the gene matches: 7. The CDR3 is 16 residues long. Germline V gene sequence: CDR1 LNHDA, CDR2 SQIVND (reference sequence). The CDR3 DNA follows: TGTGCCAGTAGCGTGACAGGGGTAGGTAGCAATCAGCCCCAGCATTTT. Encoded protein: CASSVTGVGSNQPQHF. Looking up the rest from reference TRBV19 and TRBJ1-5 gives the full variable domain: DGGITQSPKYLFRKEGQNVTLSCEQNLNHDAMYWYRQDPGQGLRLIYYSQIVNDFQKGDIAEGYSVSREKKESFPLTVTSAQKNPTAFYLCASSVTGVGSNQPQHFGDGTRLSIL.

This rearrangement joins TRBV7-2 to TRBJ1-6; 8 positions match TRBD1. The V and J ends lost 6 bases and 10 bases, in that order; junction bases with no gene match: 8. This CDR3 spans 14 amino acids. The germline CDR1 and CDR2 sequences are SGHTA and FQGNSA. CDR3 in amino acids: CASSHQGAQSPLHF. The CDR3 DNA reads as TGTGCCAGCAGTCATCAGGGGGCGCAGTCACCCCTCCACTTT.

This chain links TRBV4-1 with TRBJ2-1; the match to TRBD2 covers 10 bases. Trimming took 0 bases from V and 8 from J; bases not matched to a gene: 10. Germline V gives CDR1 MGHRA, CDR2 YSYEKL. There are 17 residues in the CDR3. CDR3 in DNA: TGCGCCAGCAGCCAAGATCCCCTAGCGGGAGTTCTCGATGAGCAGTTCTTC. Translated: CASSQDPLAGVLDEQFF.

The chain employs TRBV2 and TRBJ2-3; 7 bases match TRBD2. Trimming at V came to 0 bases and at J to 4 bases, leaving 4 bases not matched to a gene. Germline V CDR1 and CDR2: SNHLY, FYNNEI. The CDR3 has 15 amino acids. The CDR3 region is CASSEAWLAADTQYF. The CDR3 coding sequence is TGTGCCAGCAGTGAAGCGTGGCTAGCGGCAGATACGCAGTATTTT.

The genes are TRBV28 and TRBJ1-1; D unresolved. The germline CDR1 and CDR2 sequences are MDHEN and SYDVKM. CDR3 length: 12 amino acids. V lost 7 bases and J 4 bases, leaving 10 bases between the germline ends. Here the CDR3 DNA reads TGTGCCAGCACCCCAACGGGCACTGAAGCTTTCTTT. Translated, it gives CASTPTGTEAFF. The variable domain in full, with the rest retrieved from reference TRBV28 and TRBJ1-1, is DVKVTQSSRYLVKRTGEKVFLECVQDMDHENMFWYRQDPGLGLRLIYFSYDVKMKEKGDIPEGYSVSREKKERFSLILESASTNQTSMYLCASTPTGTEAFFGQGTRLTVV.

The chain couples TRBV7-9 to TRBJ1-6; possible D gene TRBD1, 5 bases. Between the trimmed V and J ends, which lost 5 bases and 9 bases, there was a span of 14 bases. The CDR3 extends over 14 amino acids. Germline CDR1 SEHNR, CDR2 FQNEAQ (reference sequence). DNA of the CDR3: TGTGCCAGCAGCGCCATAGACAGAGTTTCACCCCTCCACTTT. Protein sequence: CASSAIDRVSPLHF.

The chain combines TRBV19 with TRBJ2-7; TRBD1 aligns across 7 bases. CDR1 is LNHDA, CDR2 SQIVND, per germline (reference sequence). V was clipped by 5 bases and J by 2 bases; unmatched bases: 9. The CDR3 runs to 15 residues. The CDR3 DNA reads as TGTGCCAGTAGTGCCCGGGACAGTCTACCCTACGAGCAGTACTTC. Residues: CASSARDSLPYEQYF.

This clone was detected once. The V call is TRBV18, the J call TRBJ1-6, with 9 bases that match TRBD1. In germline, CDR1 is KGHSH, CDR2 LQKENI. V dropped 2 bases and J dropped 9; count of bases not matched to a gene: 2. CDR3 length equals 14 residues. The CDR3 sequence: CASSPGTGISPLHF. The CDR3 DNA reads TGTGCCAGCTCACCAGGGACAGGGATTTCACCCCTCCACTTT. The entire variable domain, with the rest obtained from reference TRBV18 and TRBJ1-6, is as follows: NAGVMQNPRHLVRRRGQEARLRCSPMKGHSHVYWYRQLPEEGLKFMVYLQKENIIDESGMPKERFSAEFPKEGPSILRIQQVVRGDSAAYFCASSPGTGISPLHFGNGTRLTVT.

CDR3 sequence reads: CASSPAGGTYGYTF. The CDR3 region has the DNA TGTGCCAGCAGCCCCGCAGGGGGTACCTATGGCTACACCTTC. The J gene is TRBJ1-2, the V gene TRBV7-3; 7 bases align to TRBD1. The CDR3 has 14 residues. V gave up 5 bases and J gave up 4 bases; unmatched junction bases: 7. CDR1 and CDR2 (germline): SGHTA, FQGTGA.

V gene TRBV14 combines with J gene TRBJ2-2; 15 positions match TRBD2. The CDR3 has 15 residues. The junction had 1 base not matched to a gene; V was cut back by 3 bases and J by 8 bases. The germline V gene has CDR1 SGHDN and CDR2 FVKESK. CDR3 in amino acids: CASSQGLAGGGELFF. The CDR3 coding sequence is TGTGCCAGCAGCCAGGGACTAGCGGGAGGAGGGGAGCTGTTTTTT.

This chain joins TRBV19 and TRBJ1-1, with 7 positions matching TRBD1. The junction had 8 bases not matched to a gene; V was cut back by 7 bases and J by 3 bases. The CDR3 has 14 amino acids. CDR1 is LNHDA, CDR2 SQIVND, per germline (reference sequence). The CDR3: CASIPEGAHTEAFF. DNA for the CDR3: TGTGCCAGTATCCCCGAGGGGGCACACACTGAAGCTTTCTTT.

This sequence joins TRBV7-9 and TRBJ2-6, with TRBD1 matching over 12 bases. CDR3 length: 17 residues. Losses at the gene ends were 3 bases for V and 2 bases for J; bases not matched to a gene: 2. Germline loops: CDR1 SEHNR, CDR2 FQNEAQ (reference sequence). This CDR3 is CASSLGTGGAGANVLTF. Written as DNA, the CDR3 is TGTGCCAGCAGCTTGGGGACAGGGGGCGCTGGGGCCAACGTCCTGACTTTC.

The chain carries TRBV5-8 and TRBJ2-1, with 12 positions matching TRBD2. This CDR3 is built from 16 residues. The germline V gene encodes CDR1 SGHTS and CDR2 YDEGEE. V dropped 1 base and J dropped 7; count of bases not matched to a gene: 6. This CDR3 is CASSLFGTSGRNEQFF. The DNA for the CDR3 is TGTGCCAGCAGCTTGTTCGGTACTAGCGGGAGGAATGAGCAGTTCTTC.

V usage is TRBV7-9 and J usage is TRBJ1-1; D unresolved. Germline CDR1 SEHNR, CDR2 FQNEAQ (reference sequence). V shed 4 bases and J shed 1 base, with 13 bases lying between them. The CDR3 contains 15 residues. The CDR3 spells CASSYPSRANTEAFF. The CDR3 coding sequence is TGTGCCAGCAGCTATCCCTCGCGGGCGAACACTGAAGCTTTCTTT.